The 13 T cell receptor beta chains below all came from one sample that was sequenced in a study of tumor-infiltrating lymphocytes in primary liver carcinoma. Scientists recovered RNA and DNA together from approximately 20-30 mg of unsorted bulk tissue. The authors made TCR beta cDNA from 400 to 600 ng total RNA with a constant-region primer. ARM-PCR was slightly modified, and three nested multiplex PCR rounds with it gave rise to the TCR beta libraries. Use of TRBV1-TRBV30 forward primers with a C-beta reverse primer characterized the first two PCR rounds, which lasted approximately 11 cycles each. Via MiXCR, TCRdb re-called the multiplex PCR reads, giving one row per CDR3 protein. The repertoire holds 100,000 or so distinct CDR3 sequences, roughly four fifths seen once, with approximately 20% in the top ten. Sequencing was performed on liver tumor tissue from sampling region 3. Subset: tumor region T3, left-lateral pole. Receptor source: a man aged 35 to 55 with primary liver carcinoma and hepatitis B virus infection.

This clonotype has a single count. At one end the junction does not follow the germline gene, possibly because of a read error. The V gene is TRBV4-1, the J gene TRBJ2-1; D remains unclear. The length of the CDR3 is 18 residues. Germline V gene sequence: CDR1 MGHRA, CDR2 YSYEKL. This CDR3 is CASSQDPQRGPIYNEQFF. The CDR3 coding sequence is TGCGCCAGCAGCCAAGATCCCCAACGAGGTCCCATCTACAATGAGCAATTCTTC.

In regard to this clonotype: Here the CDR3 omits its conserved ending phenylalanine or tryptophan, so a read error is the likely source. CDR3 DNA: TGTGCCATTAGTGGGGCGAGCGGGGGCGCGTCTAATAATTCACCCCTCCACTAT. Translating it yields CAISGASGGASNNSPLHY. The V gene is TRBV10-3, the J gene TRBJ1-6, with a tentative D call TRBD1 (6 bases). The CDR3 is 18 amino acids. In germline, CDR1 is ENHRY, CDR2 SYGVKD.

On this clonotype itself: An end of the junction differs from the germline gene, which may be a read error. The CDR3 spells CASSKDSGLGVYTF. The CDR3, as DNA: TGCGCCAGCAGCAAAGATTCAGGCTTGGGGGTCTACACCTTC. V is TRBV4-3 and J is TRBJ1-2; D might be TRBD1 (5 bases). CDR1 is LGHNA and CDR2 is YSLEER in the germline V gene. The CDR3 spans 14 residues.

V is TRBV2 and J is TRBJ2-3, with a tentative D call TRBD2 (6 bases). This CDR3 comprises 13 residues. Germline V gene lookup returns CDR1 SNHLY and CDR2 FYNNEI. CDR3 nucleotide sequence: TGTGTCAGTTCTAGCGCGATGGAGGATACGCAGTATTTT. It encodes CVSSSAMEDTQYF.

Comment on this clonotype: Mismatch with germline at one junction end may stem from a read error. This rearrangement joins TRBV30 to TRBJ2-1; TRBD2 is a possible D gene (5 bases). In germline, CDR1 is GTSNPN, CDR2 SVGIG (reference sequence). The CDR3 sequence is 16 residues long. The CDR3 spells CAWSRPGSESCNEQFF. The CDR3 DNA sequence: TGTGCCTGGAGCCGACCGGGGTCTGAGTCCTGCAATGAGCAGTTCTTC.

This clonotype was picked up one time. A junction end diverges from the germline sequence, so it may reflect a read error. The rearrangement uses TRBV6-2 or TRBV6-3 and TRBJ2-1, with TRBD2 matching over 11 bases. CDR1 is MNHEY and CDR2 is SVGEGT in the germline V gene. The CDR3 contains 15 residues. This chain's CDR3 is CAISPLAGAFNEQFF. The CDR3 region has the DNA TGTGCCATCAGCCCACTAGCGGGAGCTTTCAATGAGCAATTCTTC.

Notes on this clonotype: Germline and junction disagree at one end, which may indicate a read error. The genes are TRBV5-1 and TRBJ2-5; no firm D call. The germline V gene has CDR1 SGHRS and CDR2 YFSETQ. The CDR3 covers 14 residues. The CDR3 DNA follows: TGTGCCAGCAGCCCCCGTTCCATGAGAGAGACCCAGTATTTC. Residues: CASSPRSMRETQYF.

As regards this clonotype: Because it lacks the conserved phenylalanine or tryptophan at the end, this CDR3 is likely a read error. The V gene is TRBV5-1, the J gene TRBJ2-7; D may be TRBD2 (5 bases). CDR3 length: 15 residues. Germline assignment: CDR1 SGHRS and CDR2 YFSETQ. CDR3 nucleotide sequence: TGCGCCAGCGGCTTCGCCGGGATAAGCTCCTACGAGCAGTACATC. Translation: CASGFAGISSYEQYI.

As to this clonotype: The junction does not match germline at one end; this may be a read error. The V and J genes are TRBV29-1 and TRBJ1-4, with 9 bases aligning to TRBD1. The germline V gene encodes CDR1 SQVTM and CDR2 ANQGSEA. CDR3 length equals 13 residues. This CDR3 is CGVSGTGNEKLFF. CDR3 nucleotides: TGCGGCGTCTCCGGGACAGGGAATGAAAAACTGTTTTTT.

The V gene is TRBV29-1, the J gene TRBJ2-3, with 12 bases aligning to TRBD2. Germline assignment: CDR1 SQVTM and CDR2 ANQGSEA. This CDR3 spans 16 amino acids. The chain's CDR3 is CSVRRLAGGRADTQYF. CDR3 in DNA: TGCAGTGTCCGGAGGCTAGCGGGAGGGAGGGCAGATACGCAGTATTTT.

A single count supports this clonotype. The junction departs from germline at one end; a sequencing error may be responsible. The J gene is TRBJ2-1, the V gene TRBV11-3, with no clear D. Germline assignment: CDR1 SGHNT and CDR2 YENEEA. The CDR3 extends over 12 amino acids. For the CDR3, the DNA is TGTTCCAGTAACTTAAATACCAATGAGCAGTTCTTC. Amino acid sequence: CSSNLNTNEQFF.

Concerning this clonotype itself: No conserved phenylalanine or tryptophan is present at the end of the CDR3, so a read error is the likely explanation. This rearrangement joins TRBV6-5 to TRBJ1-2; D might be TRBD1 (5 bases). CDR1 is MNHEY, CDR2 SVGAGI, per germline. The CDR3 is 13 amino acids. V was trimmed by 7 bases and J by 8 bases, leaving 17 bases between them. This chain's CDR3 is CASNRGRREGYTS. The CDR3 DNA is TGTGCCAGCAATCGGGGACGGCGTGAGGGCTACACCTCC.

This clonotype is a singleton in its sample. The junction shows a germline mismatch at one end, possibly a read error. The rearrangement joins TRBV11-2 to TRBJ2-7, with TRBD2 identical over 11 bases. Germline V gene data show CDR1 as SGHAT and CDR2 as FQNNGV. This CDR3 contains 18 residues. CDR3 in DNA: TGTGCCAGGAGCTTAGGTAGCGGGAGGGTCCGTTTCACCTACGAGCAGTACTTC. Protein: CARSLGSGRVRFTYEQYF.